Following are 28 T cell receptor beta chains from one sample sequenced in a study of molecular identifiers for immune sequencing clone quantification. TCRdb called the PCR reads again in MiXCR, with one record for every CDR3 protein. The sample holds some 590,000 distinct CDR3 sequences; roughly 23% are singletons and the top ten take roughly 0.83%. Sequenced input: naive CD8+ T cells from blood, with Jurkat cell RNA spiked in. The subset was: FACS-sorted CD8+CD4-CCR7+CD45RA+ naive T cells. The origin of the receptors is a human donor in good health. Some libraries in this study had Jurkat cell RNA spiked in.

This clonotype was counted a few times. The chain combines TRBV9 with TRBJ2-7, with D possibly TRBD2 on 5 matching bases. In germline, CDR1 is SGDLS, CDR2 YYNGEE. The CDR3 extends over 12 amino acids. Trimming left V 0 bases short and J 6 bases short, with 7 bases between. CDR3 sequence (DNA): TGTGCCAGCAGCGTAGGGGAGAGCGAGCAGTACTTC. Translated, it gives CASSVGESEQYF.

This clonotype appeared many times. In nucleotides, the CDR3 is TGTGCCAGCAGTTCGAGCATGAACACTGAAGCTTTCTTT. It specifies CASSSSMNTEAFF. The rearrangement links TRBV6-5 to TRBJ1-1; no clear D. The CDR3 is 13 amino acids. V was cut by 4 bases and J by 0 bases, with 6 bases left in between. The V gene's germline CDR1 is MNHEY and CDR2 SVGAGI.

This chain uses TRBV19 with TRBJ1-1; 8 positions agree with TRBD1. This CDR3 comprises 14 residues. V lost 6 bases to trimming and J lost 0 bases; unmatched junction nucleotides: 3. Germline V CDR1 and CDR2: LNHDA, SQIVND (reference sequence). Here the CDR3 DNA reads TGTGCCAGTAGGGACAGGGACATGAACACTGAAGCTTTCTTT. Protein sequence: CASRDRDMNTEAFF.

In the case of this clonotype: A much larger clone lies one base from this, so it may be a read error. V gene TRBV5-6 combines with J gene TRBJ1-1; D gene ambiguous. Germline V CDR1 and CDR2: SGHDT, YYEEEE. The CDR3 is made up of 15 amino acids. The CDR3 reads CASSLGDTKNTEASF. DNA for the CDR3: TGTGCCAGCAGCTTGGGGGATACAAAGAACACTGAAGCTTCCTTT. The entire variable domain, with the rest obtained from reference TRBV5-6 and TRBJ1-1, is as follows: DAGVTQSPTHLIKTRGQQVTLRCSPKSGHDTVSWYQQALGQGPQFIFQYYEEEERQRGNFPDRFSGHQFPNYSSELNVNALLLGDSALYLCASSLGDTKNTEASFGQGTRLTVV.

V gene TRBV28 combines with J gene TRBJ2-3; D ambiguous. Germline lookup yields CDR1 MDHEN and CDR2 SYDVKM. This CDR3 spans 15 amino acids. Trimming removed 5 bases at V and 7 bases at J, with 19 bases between. Here the CDR3 reads CASSIMEYSSNTQYF. The CDR3, as DNA: TGTGCCAGCAGTATAATGGAATACAGTTCAAATACGCAGTATTTT.

Details on this clonotype: This may stem from a read error, because a much larger clone lies one nucleotide away. The gene calls are TRBV7-9 and TRBJ2-7; 10 bases align to TRBD1. Germline V gene sequence: CDR1 SEHNR, CDR2 FQNEAQ (reference sequence). CDR3 size: 17 residues. V lost 6 bases and J lost 3; bases outside the gene matches: 14. The CDR3 reads CASSPGTGAADRYEQYF. CDR3 bases: TGTGCCAGCAGTCCCGGGACAGGGGCGGCCGACCGCTACGAGCAGTACTTC.

Comment on this clonotype: A much larger clone differs from this one at a single base, so this may be a read error. The chain couples TRBV11-2 to TRBJ2-7, with no clear D. The CDR3 loop spans 12 amino acids. CDR1 is SGHAT, CDR2 FQNNGV, per germline. The CDR3 DNA is TGTGTCAGCAGCTTCGGAGCGAACGAGCAGTACTTC. Translating it yields CVSSFGANEQYF.

The V gene is TRBV6-2 or TRBV6-3, the J gene TRBJ2-1; D not certain. Germline assignment: CDR1 MNHEY and CDR2 SVGEGT. The CDR3 spans 15 residues. V was trimmed by 6 bases and J by 4 bases, leaving 16 bases between them. CDR3 DNA sequence: TGTGCCAGCAGCACGGCGGCGGACCCTTACAATGAGCAGTTCTTC. Protein: CASSTAADPYNEQFF.

The chain employs TRBV19 and TRBJ2-2; D is uncertain. Germline V gene sequence: CDR1 LNHDA, CDR2 SQIVND (reference sequence). Trimming removed 9 bases from V and 0 bases from J, with 14 bases in between. The CDR3 loop spans 15 amino acids. The CDR3 sequence is CARRKGLANTGELFF. CDR3 coding DNA: TGTGCCAGGAGAAAAGGGCTGGCGAACACCGGGGAGCTGTTTTTT. The full variable domain, completed using reference TRBV19 and TRBJ2-2, is DGGITQSPKYLFRKEGQNVTLSCEQNLNHDAMYWYRQDPGQGLRLIYYSQIVNDFQKGDIAEGYSVSREKKESFPLTVTSAQKNPTAFYLCARRKGLANTGELFFGEGSRLTVL.

This clonotype has a count of ten or more. This chain connects TRBV27 to TRBJ1-4; TRBD1 might be the D (5 bases). Germline V lookup: CDR1 MNHEY, CDR2 SMNVEV (reference sequence). The V end was cut by 0 bases, the J end by 8 bases, with 7 bases between. This CDR3 is 13 amino acids long. The CDR3 region is CASSLSRTEKLFF. As DNA, the CDR3 is TGTGCCAGCAGTTTATCGAGGACAGAAAAACTGTTTTTT.

This clonotype was counted only a few times. The V call is TRBV18, the J call TRBJ2-1; D is possibly TRBD2 (6 bases). Germline V gene data show CDR1 as KGHSH and CDR2 as LQKENI. The CDR3 extends over 19 amino acids. V was trimmed by 2 bases and J by 4 bases, leaving 24 bases between them. Here the CDR3 reads CASSPKELALVNGYNEQFF. The DNA for the CDR3 is TGTGCCAGCTCACCAAAAGAACTAGCTCTCGTTAACGGGTACAATGAGCAGTTCTTC.

The J gene is TRBJ2-7, the V gene TRBV19; TRBD1 aligns across 7 bases. Germline lookup yields CDR1 LNHDA and CDR2 SQIVND (reference sequence). With V trimmed by 5 bases and J by 1 base, 5 bases remained unmatched. CDR3 length equals 14 residues. The CDR3 DNA is TGTGCCAGTAGTGCCACGACAGGGTCCTACGAGCAGTACTTC. Translating gives CASSATTGSYEQYF. Supplemented by reference TRBV19 and TRBJ2-7, the full variable domain reads DGGITQSPKYLFRKEGQNVTLSCEQNLNHDAMYWYRQDPGQGLRLIYYSQIVNDFQKGDIAEGYSVSREKKESFPLTVTSAQKNPTAFYLCASSATTGSYEQYFGPGTRLTVT.

This clonotype was picked up one time. The germline gene is not matched at one end of the junction; a read error may be the cause. The V and J genes are TRBV3-1 and TRBJ2-5; no firm D call. Per germline, CDR1 LGHDT and CDR2 YNNKEL (reference sequence). CDR3 length equals 16 residues. The CDR3 nucleotides are TGTGCCAGCAGCCAAGGTACTTCCGGGCCGGTGGAGACCCCGTCCTTC. Amino acid sequence: CASSQGTSGPVETPSF.

In the case of this clonotype: A much more abundant neighbour one base away suggests this may be a read error. V gene TRBV7-9 combines with J gene TRBJ2-7; 10 bases line up with TRBD1. CDR3 length: 17 amino acids. CDR1 SEHNR and CDR2 FQNEAQ come from the germline V gene (reference sequence). CDR3 sequence: CTSSSSVTGGWSAEQYF. The CDR3 nucleotides are TGTACCAGCAGCTCTTCCGTGACAGGGGGCTGGTCAGCCGAGCAGTACTTC.

Points on this clonotype: One junction end disagrees with the germline gene, perhaps due to a read error. The V gene is TRBV9, the J gene TRBJ1-5; D remains unclear. The CDR3 covers 13 residues. Germline V CDR1 and CDR2: SGDLS, YYNGEE. CDR3 loop: CASSPGSNQPHHF. The CDR3 nucleotides are TGTGCCAGCAGCCCCGGAAGCAATCAGCCCCATCATTTT. Complete variable domain (other parts from reference TRBV9 and TRBJ1-5): DSGVTQTPKHLITATGQRVTLRCSPRSGDLSVYWYQQSLDQGLQFLIQYYNGEERAKGNILERFSAQQFPDLHSELNLSSLELGDSALYFCASSPGSNQPHHFGDGTRLSIL.

This clonotype came up a few times. V is TRBV19 and J is TRBJ2-7; 9 bases are shared with TRBD1. The V gene's germline CDR1 is LNHDA and CDR2 SQIVND (reference sequence). With 5 bases clipped from V and 0 bases from J, the junction kept 5 bases outside the gene matches. The CDR3 totals 15 residues. The CDR3 DNA sequence: TGTGCCAGTAGTGCGGGACAGGGTCCCTCCTACGAGCAGTACTTC. Its translation is CASSAGQGPSYEQYF.

This clonotype was counted at least ten times. This chain links TRBV20-1 with TRBJ1-1, with D possibly being TRBD1 (5 bases). This CDR3 region has 14 residues. Germline CDR1 and CDR2: DFQATT and SNEGSKA (reference sequence). V was clipped by 1 base and J by 0 bases, with 9 bases between them. The CDR3 reads CSARAGRMNTEAFF. Here the CDR3 DNA reads TGCAGTGCTAGAGCAGGGAGAATGAACACTGAAGCTTTCTTT.

With respect to this clonotype: Being one base from a much bigger clone, this may be a read error. The rearrangement joins TRBV12-3 or TRBV12-4 to TRBJ2-3; 8 nucleotides align to TRBD1. The CDR3 contains 14 residues. V shed 10 bases, J shed 3 bases, and the junction held 9 bases outside the gene matches. CDR3 DNA: TGTGCCATCCGGACAGGGAGGCTGACAGATACGCAGTATTTT. Translated, it gives CAIRTGRLTDTQYF.

Note on this clonotype: A read error is possible here, since a much larger clone lies one base away. The V gene is TRBV4-1, the J gene TRBJ1-5; maybe TRBD1 (6 bases). The V end was cut by 3 bases, the J end by 3 bases, with 12 bases between. The CDR3 sequence is 15 residues long. Per germline, CDR1 MGHRA and CDR2 YSYEKL. The DNA of the CDR3 is TGCGCCAGCAGCCACGTACGGGGGGCCAATCAGCCCCAGCATTTT. This encodes CASSHVRGANQPQHF.

Ten or more counts support this clonotype. The chain carries TRBV9 and TRBJ1-1, with a weak D call TRBD1 (6 bases). This CDR3 spans 15 amino acids. Trimming removed 0 bases from V and 4 bases from J, with 13 bases in between. Germline loops: CDR1 SGDLS, CDR2 YYNGEE. The CDR3 nucleotides read TGTGCCAGCAGCGTAGGTGGGGGGGCAGGCACTGAAGCTTTCTTT. Translating gives CASSVGGGAGTEAFF.

This chain links TRBV28 with TRBJ1-4; D is perhaps TRBD1 (6 bases). The CDR3 length is 17 residues. The germline CDR1 and CDR2 sequences are MDHEN and SYDVKM. The V gene lost 6 bases and the J gene lost 3 bases, with 20 bases spanning the gap. The DNA for the CDR3 is TGTGCCAGCAGCAAAGGATCATTGACAGGTCCTAATGAAAAACTGTTTTTT. Residues: CASSKGSLTGPNEKLFF.

Of note for this clonotype: One junction end does not reproduce the germline sequence, and a read error may be involved. The J gene is TRBJ1-1, the V gene TRBV5-1; D may be TRBD1 (6 bases). CDR1 is SGHRS and CDR2 is YFSETQ in the germline V gene. CDR3 length: 13 residues. This CDR3 reads CASTRGVNTAAFF. CDR3 coding DNA: TGCGCCAGCACCAGGGGCGTTAACACTGCAGCTTTCTTT.

This clonotype was seen a few times. The CDR3 here is CASSQDQDLRVYGYTF. CDR3 sequence (DNA): TGCGCCAGCAGCCAAGATCAAGACTTGAGAGTCTATGGCTACACCTTC. The rearrangement links TRBV4-1 to TRBJ1-2; D not certain. Germline CDR1 MGHRA, CDR2 YSYEKL. The CDR3 contains 16 residues. Trimming removed 0 bases at V and 4 bases at J, with 15 bases between.

This clonotype was counted only a few times. This chain uses TRBV27 with TRBJ1-1, with TRBD1 identical over 7 bases. The CDR3 consists of 15 residues. Germline V gene lookup returns CDR1 MNHEY and CDR2 SMNVEV (reference sequence). Trimming removed 5 bases from V and 3 bases from J; junction bases left unmatched: 9. CDR3 region: CASSPQGVGDTEAFF. For the CDR3, the DNA is TGTGCCAGCAGTCCTCAGGGGGTTGGGGACACTGAAGCTTTCTTT.

This clonotype has a handful of counts. J is TRBJ2-7 and V is TRBV5-5; TRBD2 aligns across 7 bases. Germline-derived CDR1 and CDR2 are SGHKS and YYEKEE (reference sequence). The CDR3 runs 15 residues. After removal of 6 bases from V and 7 bases from J, the junction contained 16 bases not matched to a gene. CDR3 sequence reads: CASTEWVIRGLEQYF. The DNA of the CDR3 is TGTGCCAGCACCGAGTGGGTCATTCGGGGACTAGAGCAGTACTTC.

This chain uses TRBV28 with TRBJ2-7; TRBD2 aligns across 7 bases. The CDR3 is 13 residues long. The germline gives CDR1 MDHEN, CDR2 SYDVKM. V was clipped by 6 bases and J by 4 bases; unmatched bases: 6. CDR3 amino acids: CASRTGTIYEQYF. CDR3 DNA sequence: TGTGCCAGCAGAACCGGGACTATTTACGAGCAGTACTTC.

This clonotype has at least ten counts. The chain carries TRBV7-6 and TRBJ2-2, with TRBD1 matching over 7 bases. This CDR3 contains 20 residues. Germline CDR1 is SGHVS and CDR2 is FNYEAQ. The V gene end was trimmed by 2 bases and the J gene end by 6 bases; junction bases not matched to a gene: 21. DNA of the CDR3: TGTGCCAGCAGCTTAAGGTTGTCGGCCCAAACAGGGGATCTAGCCGGGGAGCTGTTTTTT. This sequence encodes CASSLRLSAQTGDLAGELFF.

The chain carries TRBV7-9 and TRBJ2-7; 9 bases map to TRBD1. This CDR3 region has 16 residues. The ends lost 7 bases at V and 2 bases at J; junction bases unmatched: 12. The germline gives CDR1 SEHNR, CDR2 FQNEAQ (reference sequence). CDR3 region: CASTLTYGTGTYEQYF. The CDR3 region has the DNA TGTGCCAGCACCCTAACCTATGGGACAGGGACCTACGAGCAGTACTTC.